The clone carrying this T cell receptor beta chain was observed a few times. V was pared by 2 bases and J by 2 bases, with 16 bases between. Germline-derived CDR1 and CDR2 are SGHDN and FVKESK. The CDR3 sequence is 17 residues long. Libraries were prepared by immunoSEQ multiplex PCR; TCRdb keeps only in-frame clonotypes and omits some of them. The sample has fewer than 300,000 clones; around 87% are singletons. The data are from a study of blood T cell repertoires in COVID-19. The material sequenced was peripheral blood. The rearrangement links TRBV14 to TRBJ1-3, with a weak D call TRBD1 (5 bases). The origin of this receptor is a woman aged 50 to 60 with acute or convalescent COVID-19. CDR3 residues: CASSQTHRWGTGNTIYF. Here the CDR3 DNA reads TGTGCCAGCAGCCAAACCCATCGATGGGGCACTGGAAACACCATATATTTT.